The rows below give T cell receptor beta chains drawn from one sample of a study of OX40 agonist ivuxolimab in advanced cancers. Only in-frame clones appear in the TCRdb table, and some are missing; sequencing was by immunoSEQ multiplex PCR. The data contain about 55,000 clones, nearly 90% of them singletons. The sample here was CD4+ or CD8+ T cells sorted from blood, taken in a trial of the OX40 agonist ivuxolimab. The receptors were gathered from an adult with an advanced solid tumor such as melanoma, head and neck, liver or kidney cancer. Each CDR3 is given with its conserved first and last residue. Fields, in order: clone size, V gene, J gene, CDR3 protein. Part of the rows lack a size; the others show once, few, many or a class for expanded clones.

>NA|TRBV7-9|TRBJ1-3
CASSGENTIYF
>NA|TRBV7-6|TRBJ2-3
CASSLLGGDTQYF
>NA|TRBV19|TRBJ1-5
CASSIRAANYNQPQHF
>NA|TRBV5-6|TRBJ2-5
CASSLDRGGETQYF
>NA|TRBV4-1|TRBJ2-2
CASSPQVTGELFF
>NA|TRBV6-5|TRBJ1-2
CASSSGGAYGYTF
>NA|TRBV9|TRBJ2-1
CASSASDNRNEQFF
>NA|TRBV9|TRBJ2-1
CASSSSGSVGNEQFF
>NA|TRBV9|TRBJ2-2
CASSVAQSTGELFF
>NA|TRBV7-9|TRBJ1-5
CASSLGYQPQHF
>NA|TRBV27|TRBJ1-1
CASSFRGTEAFF
>NA|TRBV6-5|TRBJ1-1
CASSPGPTWDTEAFF
>few|TRBV7-9|TRBJ1-2
CASSLVQPPHGYTF
>NA|TRBV28|TRBJ2-7
CASSFRYEQYF
>NA|TRBV27|TRBJ1-2
CASSPGGYELWGYTF
>medium-sized|TRBV1|TRBJ1-2
CTSSQGGQGRFYGYTF
>few|TRBV28|TRBJ1-1
CASNLGPEAFF
>NA|TRBV30|TRBJ1-2
CAWSGVRQSNYGYTF
>NA|TRBV6-4|TRBJ1-1
CASSLTGGNTEAFF
>NA|TRBV7-8|TRBJ1-5
CASSRSGSNQPQHF
>once|TRBV6-5|TRBJ2-7
CASSYAGAEQYF
>NA|TRBV13|TRBJ2-3
CASRSTLAGGFDTQYF
>many|TRBV7-8|TRBJ1-5
CASSRGGIGYSNQPQHF
>NA|TRBV6-6|TRBJ2-1
CASKEDWGYNEQFF
>NA|TRBV19|TRBJ1-2
CASRWAYSGGSYGYTF